A selection of T cell receptor beta chains follows, all from one sample in a study of cytotoxic CD8 clonotypes in ibrutinib-treated CLL. Data came from immunoSEQ multiplex PCR; TCRdb stores just in-frame clones and leaves some out. The sample has more than 300,000 clones; roughly 80% are singletons. The sample here was PBMCs, taken before ibrutinib treatment. These receptor sequences come from a human donor with chronic lymphocytic leukemia. Each CDR3 is given with its conserved first and last residue. A D gene is named only where the DNA matches it firmly. Part of the rows lack a size; the others show once, few, many or a class for expanded clones.

NA	TRBV5-6	NA	TRBJ2-1	TGTGCCAGCAGACGAACAGGGTACAATGAGCAGTTCTTC	CASRRTGYNEQFF
TRBD2	TRBV14	once	TRBJ2-1	TGTGCCAGCAGCCCCTGGACTAGCGGGATTCTGTTCTTC	CASSPWTSGILFF
NA	TRBV9	many	TRBJ1-5	TGTGCCAGCAGCGCCGACGGTGGGAGCAATCAGCCCCAGCATTTT	CASSADGGSNQPQHF
NA	TRBV12-5	once	TRBJ1-5	TGTGCTAGTGGCGGACCCCAGGGCTATTTGGGCAATCAGCCCCAGCATTTT	CASGGPQGYLGNQPQHF
NA	TRBV11-3	NA	TRBJ2-2	TGTGCCAGCAGCTTGGGGGCGAACACCGGGGAGCTGTTTTTT	CASSLGANTGELFF
NA	TRBV28	NA	TRBJ2-6	TGTGCCAGCAGTTTGGGCAGGCCACCTCTGTGGGCCAACGTCCTGACTTTC	CASSLGRPPLWANVLTF
NA	TRBV7-2	NA	TRBJ2-7	TGTGCCAGCAGCTTATGGGACGCATCCTACGAGCAGTACTTC	CASSLWDASYEQYF
NA	TRBV27	NA	TRBJ1-2	TGTGCCAGCAGTTCGGGCCCCGGGGAAGCTGGCTACACCTTC	CASSSGPGEAGYTF
TRBD2	TRBV5-8	NA	TRBJ2-7	TGTGCCAGCAGCGTGGGACTAGCGGGGCCCTACGAGCAGTACTTC	CASSVGLAGPYEQYF
NA	TRBV2	NA	TRBJ1-1	TGTGCCAGTCTGGGACCGCAGAACACTGAAGCTTTCTTT	CASLGPQNTEAFF
TRBD2	TRBV30	NA	TRBJ2-4	TGTGCCTGGAGAAGAGGGGGACTAGCGGTAGCCAAAAACATTCAGTACTTC	CAWRRGGLAVAKNIQYF
NA	TRBV7-9	once	TRBJ2-5	TGTGCCAGCAGTATAGGGGGAGAGACCCAGTACTTC	CASSIGGETQYF
TRBD1	TRBV28	once	TRBJ1-2	TGTGCCAGCAGTTTTGACTCAGGGGGGCGAAACTATGGCTACACCTTC	CASSFDSGGRNYGYTF
TRBD1	TRBV5-1	once	TRBJ1-4	TGCGCCAGCAGCTTAATGACAGGGGGCGAAATTATTACTACTAATGAAAAACTGTTTTTT	CASSLMTGGEIITTNEKLFF
NA	TRBV15	NA	TRBJ2-7	TGTGCCACCAGCAGAGGAAAGATGACTAAGGCCTACGAGCAGTACTTC	CATSRGKMTKAYEQYF
TRBD2	TRBV11-2	NA	TRBJ2-7	TGTGCCAGCAGCTTGTTCTCGACTAGCGGGACCTTGATCGAGCAGTACTTC	CASSLFSTSGTLIEQYF
NA	TRBV15	NA	TRBJ1-2	TGTGCCACCAGCAGCATGGGGCTACACTATGGCTACACCTTC	CATSSMGLHYGYTF
TRBD2	TRBV12-5	once	TRBJ2-5	TGTGCTAGTGGCCCGATCCTAGCGGGCCAAGAGACCCAGTACTTC	CASGPILAGQETQYF
NA	TRBV30	NA	TRBJ2-7	TGTGCCTGGAGTGTAAAATCCACTTACGAGCAGTACTTC	CAWSVKSTYEQYF
TRBD2	TRBV7-9	NA	TRBJ2-1	TGTGCCAGCAGTCAAGGACTAGCGGGACACAATGAGCAGTTCTTC	CASSQGLAGHNEQFF
TRBD2	TRBV5-4	NA	TRBJ2-3	TGTGCCAGCAGCCCCGGGACTAGTATCCGTACGCAGTATTTT	CASSPGTSIRTQYF
NA	TRBV11-2	NA	TRBJ2-3	TGTGCCAGCAGCTTAGATCTAGCGACTGGCCGACCAAGCACAGATACGCAGTATTTT	CASSLDLATGRPSTDTQYF
TRBD1	TRBV2	NA	TRBJ1-5	TGTGCCAGCAGTGAAGGGGGGGGGACAGTCGAGCCCCAGCATTTT	CASSEGGGTVEPQHF
NA	TRBV19	few	TRBJ1-3	TGTGCCAGTAGTATTACTGGAAACACCATATATTTT	CASSITGNTIYF
NA	TRBV7-6	NA	TRBJ2-5	TGTGCCAGCAGCTTAGTTGGGGGAGTTCAAGAGACCCAGTACTTC	CASSLVGGVQETQYF
NA	TRBV30	NA	TRBJ1-3	TGTGCCTGGAGTACCCTCCACCCTGGAAACACCATATATTTT	CAWSTLHPGNTIYF
TRBD2	TRBV10-3	many	TRBJ2-3	TGTGCCATCAGTGATCCTCCGGGAGGCCAAAGTACGCAGTATTTT	CAISDPPGGQSTQYF
TRBD1	TRBV10-1	NA	TRBJ2-3	TGCGCCAGCAGCGTCGGACAGGGACCAGATACGCAGTATTTT	CASSVGQGPDTQYF
TRBD1	TRBV4-2	few	TRBJ1-1	TGTGCCAGCGGGACAGGGGCGAACACTGAAGCTTTCTTT	CASGTGANTEAFF
NA	TRBV5-4	NA	TRBJ2-7	TGTGCCAGCAGCCGGGACTTGACTGGTAGCGAGCAGTACTTC	CASSRDLTGSEQYF
TRBD1	TRBV18	NA	TRBJ1-5	TGTGCCAGCTCACTCCAACAGGGGGCTCGACAGCCCCAGCATTTT	CASSLQQGARQPQHF
NA	TRBV29-1	NA	TRBJ2-3	TGCAGCGTTGAAGATACGCAGTATTTT	CSVEDTQYF
NA	TRBV5-4	NA	TRBJ2-1	TGTGCCAGCAGCTTACCGGGACCCCGATTAGCCAATGAGCAGTTCTTC	CASSLPGPRLANEQFF
NA	TRBV14	NA	TRBJ1-4	TGTGCCAGCAGCCAAGAAGTAAAGGGCGAAAAACTGTTTTTT	CASSQEVKGEKLFF
NA	TRBV28	NA	TRBJ2-7	TGTGCCAGCAGTTTATTTTCCGAGCAGTACTTC	CASSLFSEQYF
TRBD2	TRBV19	many	TRBJ2-1	TGTGCCAGTAGTACTAGCGGGGATCCCTACAATGAGCAGTTCTTC	CASSTSGDPYNEQFF
NA	TRBV5-1	NA	TRBJ2-1	TGCGCCAGCAGCCATTGGGAGGAATTAAATGAGCAGTTCTTC	CASSHWEELNEQFF
NA	TRBV27	NA	TRBJ1-1	TGTGCCAGCAGTTTCGGCATGAACACTGAAGCTTTCTTT	CASSFGMNTEAFF
NA	TRBV18	NA	TRBJ1-1	TGTGCCAGCTCATCGGCCGCAGGGAACACTGAAGCTTTCTTT	CASSSAAGNTEAFF
TRBD1	TRBV27	few	TRBJ2-6	TGTGCCAGCAGTAGAAGGGACAGAAGTTCCTCTGGGGCCAACGTCCTGACTTTC	CASSRRDRSSSGANVLTF
NA	TRBV6-6	NA	TRBJ1-5	TGTGCCAGCAGTTACTCGACACAGGGTGGAAATCAGCCCCAGCATTTT	CASSYSTQGGNQPQHF
NA	TRBV5-6	NA	TRBJ2-1	TGTGCCAGCAGCGCAGGGGTCCTAGAAACCTACAATGAGCAGTTCTTC	CASSAGVLETYNEQFF
NA	TRBV30	once	TRBJ2-3	TGTGCCTGGAGTAAAGGGGGGACGCAGTATTTT	CAWSKGGTQYF
TRBD2	TRBV14	few	TRBJ2-1	TGTGCCAGCAGCCAAGAGGTCGGGAGGCCTTCGGATGAGCAGTTCTTC	CASSQEVGRPSDEQFF
TRBD2	TRBV4-3	NA	TRBJ2-7	TGCGCCAGCAGCCAAGATGGTACGGCGGGAGGGTTGAACGAGCAGTACTTC	CASSQDGTAGGLNEQYF
TRBD1	TRBV11-2	NA	TRBJ1-1	TGTGCCAGCAGCTTAAGGATAAGGACAGGGGAGGACACTGAAGCTTTCTTT	CASSLRIRTGEDTEAFF
TRBD2	TRBV7-2	NA	TRBJ2-3	TGTGCCAGCAGCCCCGGCGGGAGCGATACGCAGTATTTT	CASSPGGSDTQYF
TRBD2	TRBV7-8	NA	TRBJ2-1	TGTGCCAGCTCCTGGGGCCTGGGGAGGGGCAAGTACAATGAGCAGTTCTTC	CASSWGLGRGKYNEQFF